This TCR beta chain was profiled in a study of shared clonotypes between healthy human individuals. Regarding the study as a whole: Incompleteness in sorted-subset sequencing, despite large depth, was shown by rarefaction.

In the naive CD8 group, cells lacked CD45RO and were positively selected for CCR7, so terminally differentiated effector memory CD45RA+ cells were left out. This CDR3 region has 11 residues. The V and J ends lost 5 bases and 4 bases respectively, with 4 bases between them. CDR1 and CDR2 from the germline V gene are SGHNT and YYREEE (reference sequence). This clone is a singleton in its sample. No antigen is known for it. Clones were read by immunoSEQ multiplex PCR, and TCRdb kept only the in-frame ones, dropping some. The sample contains about 2,200,000 clones, 85% to 95% of which appear only once. The chain combines TRBV5-4 with TRBJ2-1; D is ambiguous. Sequenced material: naive CD8+ T cells from PBMCs. This TCR derives from a man aged 18 to 35 in good health. Some clones in this sample may be carry-over from other donors' samples. CDR3 loop: CASRGYNEQFF. The CDR3, as DNA: TGTGCCAGCAGGGGGTACAATGAGCAGTTCTTC.